A single T cell receptor beta chain is shown here with its context. CDR1 is MNHEY, CDR2 SMNVEV, per germline (reference sequence). The V gene lost 4 bases and the J gene lost 2 bases, with 30 bases spanning the gap. The CDR3 runs 20 residues. This entry belongs to a study of radiotherapy plus CTLA-4 blockade in lung cancer. Clones were read by immunoSEQ multiplex PCR, and TCRdb kept only the in-frame ones, dropping some. Here the sample spans 30,000 to 40,000 clones, approximately 66% being singletons. The clonotype originates from a human donor with non-small cell lung cancer who had stable disease on radiotherapy plus ipilimumab. The sequences come from peripheral blood, collected from a patient treated with radiotherapy plus ipilimumab. The V gene is TRBV27, the J gene TRBJ2-7; a possible D gene is TRBD2 (5 bases). As DNA, the CDR3 is TGTGCCAGCAGTTCCGATTATTTCAACCTTGAGGGTAGAGCGGCCTACGAGCAGTACTTC. Translated: CASSSDYFNLEGRAAYEQYF.